The 10 T cell receptor beta chains reported below all come from one sample, sequenced in a study of response to subunit inactivated influenza vaccine. TCRdb reanalysed the RT-PCR reads using MiXCR and keeps one entry per CDR3 protein. Found here are around 520,000 distinct CDR3 sequences, roughly 12% of them singletons; the top ten hold 9.5% to 13%. Here the sequenced sample was PBMCs from blood, taken on the day of vaccination. All receptors come from a middle-aged man who received an inactivated influenza vaccine.

The rearrangement joins TRBV20-1 to TRBJ1-4, with 7 bases lining up with TRBD1. This CDR3 comprises 15 residues. J lost 2 bases, V lost 6 bases, and 9 bases had no gene match. Germline V gene data show CDR1 as DFQATT and CDR2 as SNEGSKA (reference sequence). This chain's CDR3 is CSAPTGTDTNEKLFF. DNA for the CDR3: TGCAGTGCCCCGACCGGGACAGATACTAATGAAAAACTGTTTTTT.

This clonotype was counted a few times. V and J are TRBV25-1 and TRBJ1-1; 7 bases match TRBD1. The V gene's germline CDR1 is MGHDK and CDR2 SYGVNS. The CDR3 covers 14 residues. Trimming cost V 2 bases and J 1 base; bases outside gene matches: 1. The CDR3: CASSERGRNTEAFF. The CDR3 DNA sequence: TGTGCCAGCAGTGAAAGGGGGCGGAACACTGAAGCTTTCTTT.

The J gene is TRBJ1-4, the V gene TRBV25-1; D remains ambiguous. This CDR3 has 13 amino acids. The V end lost 3 bases, the J end lost 7 bases, and 9 bases lay between the germline ends. Germline assignment: CDR1 MGHDK and CDR2 SYGVNS. The CDR3 DNA sequence: TGTGCCAGCAGTGAGACGGGCATTGAAAAACTGTTTTTT. Protein sequence: CASSETGIEKLFF. Combining the CDR3 with reference TRBV25-1 and TRBJ1-4 gives the whole variable domain EADIYQTPRYLVIGTGKKITLECSQTMGHDKMYWYQQDPGMELHLIHYSYGVNSTEKGDLSSESTVSRIRTEHFPLTLESARPSHTSQYLCASSETGIEKLFFGSGTQLSVL.

The genes are TRBV28 and TRBJ2-1; D is undetermined. The CDR3 has 11 residues. Germline V CDR1 and CDR2: MDHEN, SYDVKM. Trimming removed 5 bases at V and 9 bases at J, with 8 bases between. CDR3 region: CASSQRPEQFF. Here the CDR3 DNA reads TGTGCCAGCAGTCAGAGGCCTGAGCAGTTCTTC.

This clonotype was detected a few times. The rearrangement links TRBV4-3 to TRBJ2-1; 7 nucleotides match TRBD1. Germline lookup yields CDR1 LGHNA and CDR2 YSLEER. Unmatched junction bases numbered 6, after V lost 0 bases and J lost 10 bases. The CDR3 is made up of 14 amino acids. This CDR3 reads CASSQDRDSTEQFF. For the CDR3, the DNA is TGCGCCAGCAGCCAAGATCGGGACAGCACCGAGCAGTTCTTC.

This clonotype was observed a handful of times. This rearrangement joins TRBV12-3 or TRBV12-4 to TRBJ2-3, with 8 positions matching TRBD2. V lost 3 bases, J lost 3 bases, and 5 bases stayed unmatched. The CDR3 is 15 residues long. The CDR3 is CASSFGLAATDTQYF. The CDR3 region has the DNA TGTGCCAGCAGTTTTGGACTAGCTGCGACAGATACGCAGTATTTT.

This clonotype was observed at least ten times. The CDR3 loop is CASSFDLAVNEQYF. CDR3 in DNA: TGCGCCAGCAGCTTCGACCTAGCGGTAAACGAGCAGTACTTC. The J gene is TRBJ2-7, the V gene TRBV5-1; 7 bases map to TRBD2. This CDR3 spans 14 amino acids. V lost 2 bases, J lost 5 bases, and 7 bases stayed unmatched. Germline V lookup: CDR1 SGHRS, CDR2 YFSETQ.

This clonotype was counted a few times. The chain recombines TRBV3-1 with TRBJ2-1, with 13 bases lining up with TRBD2. The CDR3 runs to 13 residues. Trimming removed 7 bases from V and 13 bases from J; junction bases left unmatched: 7. CDR1 and CDR2 (germline): LGHDT, YNNKEL (reference sequence). The CDR3 nucleotides read TGTGCCAGCACCTCGACTAGCGGGGGGTCCCAGTTCTTC. Protein product: CASTSTSGGSQFF.

This clonotype was detected only a few times. The V call is TRBV20-1, the J call TRBJ2-7; D is possibly TRBD1 or TRBD2 (5 bases each). CDR3 size: 14 residues. V lost 6 bases and J 6 bases, leaving 21 bases between the germline ends. The germline CDR1 and CDR2 sequences are DFQATT and SNEGSKA (reference sequence). The CDR3 bases are TGCAGTGCCCTTGGGGGTTCCTTGGGGTCCGAGCAGTACTTC. As protein: CSALGGSLGSEQYF.

This chain uses TRBV5-5 with TRBJ2-5; D may be TRBD2 (7 bases). The CDR3 length is 16 residues. CDR1 and CDR2 from the germline V gene are SGHKS and YYEKEE (reference sequence). The V end lost 5 bases, the J end lost 5 bases, and 22 bases lay between the germline ends. The CDR3 spells CASSPDAWGGGETQYF. CDR3 sequence (DNA): TGTGCCAGCAGTCCTGATGCGTGGGGGGGCGGGGAGACCCAGTACTTC.